The clone carrying this T cell receptor beta chain has at least ten counts. The entry originates in a study of Graves' ophthalmopathy and Graves' hyperthyroidism. Study as a whole: Peripheral blood collection took place at initial diagnosis, before any treatment.

This CDR3 is 14 amino acids long. Per germline, CDR1 MNHEY and CDR2 SVGEGT. Between the trimmed V and J ends, which lost 4 bases and 0 bases, there was a span of 7 bases. From RNA, the CDR3 regions of TCR beta chains were amplified and sequenced. HTBI-primed first-round RT-PCR preceded second-round multiplex PCR. TCRdb re-analysed the multiplex PCR reads in MiXCR, keeping a single row per CDR3 protein. This sample has about 620,000 distinct CDR3 sequences, with about a fifth found just once. People with hyperthyroidism were aged 18 to 65 and newly diagnosed, under 2 months' duration. The V and J genes are TRBV6-2 or TRBV6-3 and TRBJ1-3; D unclear. The clonotype originates from a woman under 30 with stable Graves' hyperthyroidism. Some clones in this sample may be carry-over from other donors' samples. The sample taken for sequencing was peripheral blood. The CDR3 region is CASSWTYSGNTIYF. In DNA form, the CDR3 reads TGTGCCAGCAGTTGGACGTACTCTGGAAACACCATATATTTT.